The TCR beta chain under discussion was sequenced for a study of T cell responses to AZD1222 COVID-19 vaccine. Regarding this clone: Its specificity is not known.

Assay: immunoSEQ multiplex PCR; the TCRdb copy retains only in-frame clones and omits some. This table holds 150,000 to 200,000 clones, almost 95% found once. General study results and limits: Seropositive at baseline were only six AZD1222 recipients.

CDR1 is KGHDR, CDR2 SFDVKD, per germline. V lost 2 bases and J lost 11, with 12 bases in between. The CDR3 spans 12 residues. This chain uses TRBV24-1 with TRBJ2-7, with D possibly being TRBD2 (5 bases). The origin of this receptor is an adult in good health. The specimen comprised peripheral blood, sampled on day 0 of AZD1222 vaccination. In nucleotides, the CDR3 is TGTGCCACCAGTGATTCGGGGAAAGCGAAGTACTTC. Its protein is CATSDSGKAKYF.